This note documents a single T cell receptor (beta chain) sequence. The antigen it binds to is not known. No base quality information exists; no much larger clone differs at one position. The germline V gene yields MNHEY for CDR1 and SVGAGI for CDR2. Taken from cysteine to phenylalanine, the CDR3 has 13 residues. Just CDR3 DNA is preserved here, 39 bases in frame from base 1. Compared with germline, V lacks 2 bases and J lacks 3 bases; bases without a gene match: 1. The data originate from a study of glioma-infiltrating T cells after dendritic cell vaccination (dated by TCRdb to the mid-2010s). With regard to the full study: The cohort included roughly 15 glioblastoma patients drawn from Phase I and II dendritic cell vaccination trials, of whom 9 were newly diagnosed and 6 had recurrent disease. Autologous tumor lysate-pulsed dendritic cell vaccination was administered to the patients between the early 2000s and the early 2010s. The vaccine was prepared from monocyte-derived dendritic cells that were cultured for more than six days with IL-4 and GM-CSF and then pulsed overnight with autologous tumor lysate. Patients received three intradermal dendritic cell vaccine injections at biweekly intervals in the arm below the axilla. Deep sequencing of TCR beta CDR3 regions was used to quantify tumor-infiltrating lymphocyte content and compare tumor and blood repertoires in dendritic cell-vaccinated glioblastoma patients. Survival after dendritic cell vaccination was correlated with TCR sequencing metrics, including TIL content and tumor-blood repertoire overlap. Study-wide findings and limitations: The cohort was small and heterogeneous, few patients had complete blood and tumor sets, and even fewer had initial-recurrent tumor pairs. After dendritic cell vaccination, a higher estimated pretreatment TIL content predicted longer time to progression and overall survival. The TCR overlap response model with three groups was called speculative and said to need prospective validation. TCR clonality showed no direct relationship with survival, which suggests that a diverse polyclonal response may matter.

The immunoSEQ assay amplified TCRB CDR3 regions from approximately 2 micrograms of genomic DNA, or from all available DNA when less than that amount was available. Multiplex PCR used 60 forward primers for TCR V beta segments and 13 reverse primers for J beta segments. To estimate reads per starting template, synthetic control templates were spiked into each sample at limiting dilution. The Illumina HiSeq System generated 87 bp sequencing reads. As for how the authors treated the data: PCR and sequencing errors were removed by merging closely related sequences with a nearest neighbor algorithm. TCR overlap was defined as the percentage of unique tumor TCR beta sequences that were also found in the peripheral blood of the same patient. Entries here come from immuneACCESS through TCRdb and include only in-frame sequences with V and J called. Some clones fail to appear in such tables; in the studies checked, an unresolved V gene covers under half of the shortfall, and the cause of the remainder is unknown. That table furnishes V, J and clone size, whereas the DNA furnished D and trimming. The sample contains about 96,000 clones, 79% of them found a single time. The top ten clonotypes cover approximately 6% of the sample.

Patients were selected for having adequate residual fresh-frozen tumor tissue and more than two years of available survival data. None of the glioblastoma patients carried an isocitrate dehydrogenase mutation, although molecular status otherwise varied. PBMC were collected before vaccination, two weeks after the third vaccination, and at tumor progression when it occurred. The Qiagen DNeasy Blood extraction Kit was used for extraction of genomic DNA. The chain joins TRBV6-5 to TRBJ2-7; 7 of the junction bases match TRBD1. Here the sequenced sample was blood, taken before dendritic cell vaccination. This sequence originates from a human donor with glioblastoma. The sequenced DNA is TGTGCCAGCAGTTACGGGACAGACTACGAGCAGTACTTC. It specifies CASSYGTDYEQYF.